The TCR beta chain under discussion was sequenced for a study of blood T cells in healthy people across ages. Each sample yielded at least 7 million isolated PBMCs. Study-wide results and caveats: Because donor CMV status was unknown, expanded clonotype changes were possibly confounded. It was the long-lived donors that had more naive CD4+ cells and higher diversity than aged donors.

The length of the CDR3 is 17 residues. Trimming took 3 bases from V and 5 from J; bases not matched to a gene: 8. From germline, CDR1 is MGHRA and CDR2 YSYEKL. The use of a sample-barcoded 5' primer and a J-beta primer mix characterized a second PCR of roughly 7 to 11 cycles. One entry per CDR3 protein results from TCRdb running MiXCR on the 5' RACE reads. Counted here are about 1.6 million distinct CDR3 sequences, 30% to 35% occurring once; the ten biggest clones make up about 11%. As concerns this clonotype: What it binds is not known.

The chain is built from TRBV4-1 and TRBJ2-5; 14 nucleotides match TRBD2. The clonotype was recovered from a woman in her twenties or thirties in good health. The sample taken for sequencing was blood. The CDR3 nucleotides read TGCGCCAGCAGCCAGAGTTCTCGGACTAGCGGGAGGGAGACCCAGTACTTC. This codes for CASSQSSRTSGRETQYF.